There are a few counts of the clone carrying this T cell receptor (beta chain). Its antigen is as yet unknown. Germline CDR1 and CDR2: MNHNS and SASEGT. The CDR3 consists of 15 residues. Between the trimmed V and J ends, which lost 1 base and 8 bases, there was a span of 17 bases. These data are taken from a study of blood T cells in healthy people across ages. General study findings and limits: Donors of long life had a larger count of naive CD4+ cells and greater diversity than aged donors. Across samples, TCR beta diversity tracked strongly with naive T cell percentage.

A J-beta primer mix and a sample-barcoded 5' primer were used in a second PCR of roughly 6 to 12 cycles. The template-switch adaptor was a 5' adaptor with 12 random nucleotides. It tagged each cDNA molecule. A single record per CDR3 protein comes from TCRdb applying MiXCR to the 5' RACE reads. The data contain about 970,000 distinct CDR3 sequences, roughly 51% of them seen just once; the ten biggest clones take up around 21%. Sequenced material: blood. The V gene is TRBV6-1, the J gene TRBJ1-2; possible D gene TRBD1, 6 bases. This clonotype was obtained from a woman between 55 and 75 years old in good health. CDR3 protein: CASSEGGGRVEGYTF. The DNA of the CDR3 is TGTGCCAGCAGTGAAGGGGGGGGGCGCGTTGAGGGCTACACCTTC.